What follows describes a single T cell receptor beta chain. The germline V gene encodes CDR1 MDHEN and CDR2 SYDVKM. The CDR3 covers 16 residues. V shed 4 bases, J shed 6 bases, and the junction held 10 bases outside the gene matches. Recruitment covered about two dozen US areas and drew participants whose ages spanned roughly 18 to 100 years. The data are from a study of blood T cell repertoires in COVID-19. On the study more broadly: COVID-19 samples from acute and convalescent phases originated in the United States, Italy and Spain. In each case, the material was cDNA or gDNA derived from T cells, B-cell-depleted T cells, or PBMCs.

TCRdb's copy holds only in-frame clones and misses some; the assay was immunoSEQ multiplex PCR. The table includes more than 110,000 clones, around 82% detected once. The TCR was taken from a man in his forties with acute COVID-19. The chain employs TRBV28 and TRBJ1-4, with 8 bases matching TRBD1. The sample consisted of PBMCs or T cells enriched from blood (not recorded which). CDR3 amino acids: CASSSTGQGSDEKLFF. CDR3 nucleotides: TGTGCCAGCAGTTCCACTGGACAGGGTTCGGATGAAAAACTGTTTTTT.